This TCR beta chain was obtained from a study of beta chain features in type 1 diabetes. At the level of the study: Examination spanned approximately 110 million sorted cells from all samples. Study conclusions and caveats: It was among patients, rather than healthy donors, that naive, central memory and Treg TCRB repertoires appeared more similar. A potential PCR bias toward shorter templates would be equal in patient and control samples. Any HLA effect on TCRB rearrangement was left unresolved by small sub-analyses. Researchers report that Type 1 diabetes patients had moderately but significantly shorter TCRB CDR3s across all four CD4+ subsets.

The whole isolated RNA underwent reverse transcription, so sequencing captured expressed TCRB transcripts. TCRdb's copy holds only in-frame clones and misses some; the assay was immunoSEQ multiplex PCR. The sample includes some 15,000 clones, roughly 69% of them seen just once. As regards this clone: What it binds is unknown.

The CDR3 contains 15 residues. In germline, CDR1 is SGHRS, CDR2 YFSETQ. V shed 6 bases and J 3 bases; nucleotides not matched to a gene: 9. The sequence derives from a man aged 30-40 years with type 1 diabetes. The source material was Tregs from blood. The V and J genes are TRBV5-1 and TRBJ2-5, with 9 bases identical to TRBD2. The CDR3 sequence is CASTTSTSGKETQYF. Written as DNA, the CDR3 is TGCGCCAGCACTACCTCGACTAGCGGTAAAGAGACCCAGTACTTC.